Listed below are T cell receptor beta chains from one sample, sequenced in a study of CD8 T cells in ankylosing spondylitis. TCRdb redid the calling of the 5' RACE reads with MiXCR, one entry per CDR3 protein. The sample contains more than 150,000 distinct CDR3 sequences, over 15% of which appear only once. The sequenced material came from blood, either unsorted or a sorted T cell fraction (not recorded which). These TCRs come from a male donor aged 10-30 years with ankylosing spondylitis or in good health (not recorded which). Both conserved end residues are trimmed from each CDR3.

J	V	CDR3
TRBJ1-1	TRBV20-1	SARGLPGQGAWDTEAF
TRBJ2-5	TRBV11-2	ASSFGQETQY
TRBJ1-1	TRBV29-1	SVAGQGGWTEAF
TRBJ2-3	TRBV19	ASRTGMTDTQY
TRBJ2-2	TRBV29-1	SGGPSNTGELF
TRBJ2-7	TRBV5-1	ASSSGLAGTYEQY
TRBJ2-2	TRBV7-8	ASSLFASGTAVRLF
TRBJ2-1	TRBV7-6	ASSLARRDNEQF
TRBJ1-5	TRBV12-3/TRBV12-4	ASSSPAGATYSNQPQH
TRBJ2-5	TRBV12-3/TRBV12-4	ASTHGGWETQY
TRBJ2-7	TRBV29-1	SVAGTSGAGYEQY
TRBJ2-3	TRBV24-1	ATSERTGQDTQY
TRBJ2-5	TRBV3-1	ASSLQGEETQY
TRBJ2-5	TRBV28	ASSSGGGFGTGEYETQY
TRBJ1-5	TRBV4-1	ASSQGDRGRHQPQH
TRBJ2-5	TRBV20-1	SARQGWQETQY
TRBJ2-2	TRBV10-1	ASSEDRVATGELF
TRBJ2-3	TRBV20-1	SGLAGGNTDTQY
TRBJ2-1	TRBV2	ASSETGPISYNEQF
TRBJ2-7	TRBV6-2/TRBV6-3	ATNWGHESSYEQY
TRBJ2-1	TRBV7-6	ASSLAGLAGTHEQF
TRBJ2-1	TRBV5-5	ASSLGSTGQF
TRBJ2-1	TRBV18	ASSPLPDRSSYNEQF
TRBJ1-1	TRBV29-1	SAEGVS
TRBJ1-2	TRBV11-2	ASTNLRGPYGYT
TRBJ2-3	TRBV7-6	ASSLAGPTDTQY
TRBJ1-2	TRBV20-1	SAIRDRGQVGYGYT
TRBJ2-5	TRBV4-3	ASRARGSAQY
TRBJ1-2	TRBV4-2	ASSRGTANYGYT
TRBJ2-1	TRBV23-1	ASSQFQF
TRBJ2-4	TRBV27	ASSSRQGHIQY
TRBJ1-1	TRBV5-1	ASSLMAANTEAF
TRBJ2-1	TRBV11-2	ASSERSGRSSYNEQF
TRBJ2-3	TRBV5-1	ASTIGPSTDTQY
TRBJ1-1	TRBV20-1	SARKLYKKNTEAF
TRBJ2-1	TRBV15	ATSIATEQF
TRBJ2-3	TRBV7-2	ASSLVGVTDTQY
TRBJ2-1	TRBV15	ATSRADQNPWHEQF
TRBJ2-4	TRBV12-3/TRBV12-4	ASSPGQGRNIQY
TRBJ2-1	TRBV29-1	SATSGKSYNEQF
TRBJ2-1	TRBV19	ASSIQGLRNEQF
TRBJ1-5	TRBV29-1	SVGGTNQPQH
TRBJ2-2	TRBV20-1	SATIAGTGGTGELF
TRBJ2-1	TRBV20-1	SAPHTRTDEQF
TRBJ1-1	TRBV27	ARDIRPSLNTEAF
TRBJ1-1	TRBV5-1	ASRDRVNTEAF
TRBJ2-6	TRBV6-5	ASSLLTGANVLT
TRBJ2-5	TRBV5-4	ASFRTTGKQETQY